A single TCR beta chain is shown here with its context. Its specificity is unknown. With 60 Vbeta and 13 Jbeta primers, the PCR was carried out. Sequencing used immunoSEQ multiplex PCR; TCRdb keeps in-frame clones, though not all of them. The repertoire holds 170,000 or so clones, with roughly four fifths as singletons. This entry comes from a study of cytomegalovirus exposure and HLA in healthy donors. On the study more broadly: Counted in an early data release were about 80 million unique TCRs from HLA-typed donors. Study-wide results and limits: TCR beta sequences reportedly predicted most subjects' HLA-A and HLA-B alleles accurately. A later analysis found most CMV-associated TCR beta chains apparently HLA-restricted.

This CDR3 comprises 15 residues. Unmatched junction bases numbered 9, after V lost 6 bases and J lost 2 bases. Germline V CDR1 and CDR2: MNHEY, SVGAGI. The sequence came from a man aged 45-60 years in good health and CMV-seronegative. J is TRBJ2-5 and V is TRBV6-5, with 7 positions matching TRBD1. Sequencing was performed on PBMCs. CDR3 sequence: CASSLLRDRQETQYF. CDR3 bases: TGTGCCAGCAGCCTACTCCGGGACAGACAAGAGACCCAGTACTTC.